This paragraph covers one T cell receptor (beta chain) sequence. V shed 6 bases and J shed 0 bases, with 15 bases lying between them. This CDR3 is built from 16 residues. Germline assignment: CDR1 MDHEN and CDR2 SYDVKM. This entry belongs to a study of control samples from healthy donors and cancer patients. Produced via immunoSEQ multiplex PCR; TCRdb's table is partial and in-frame only. This table has roughly 450,000 clones, 80% to 95% appearing once. The gene calls are TRBV28 and TRBJ1-3; a possible D gene is TRBD1 (5 bases). The sequence derives from a man in his forties with head and neck cancer. The sequenced material came from PBMCs. The chain's CDR3 is CASRSNRHSSGNTIYF. CDR3 sequence (DNA): TGTGCCAGCAGGTCCAACAGGCACTCCTCTGGAAACACCATATATTTT.